This section outlines one TCR beta chain sequence together with its context. This specimen comes from a study of blood T cell repertoires in COVID-19. Study context: Samples came from the United States, Italy and Spain, spanning acute and convalescent COVID-19. The analysed material was cDNA or gDNA that came from T cells, B-cell-depleted T cells, or PBMCs.

Germline loops: CDR1 SQVTM, CDR2 ANQGSEA. The CDR3 totals 11 residues. The germline V and J ends were trimmed by 4 bases and 7 bases, with 11 bases remaining between them. Study processing details: Amplification with reference gene primers provided the estimates of nucleated cell counts. Assay used: immunoSEQ multiplex PCR; TCRdb lists only in-frame clones, some missing. The DNA gave D and trimming, while V, J and clone size come from that table. The table shows approximately 160,000 clones, with 75% to 85% occurring only once. Sequenced sample: peripheral blood. The chain recombines TRBV29-1 with TRBJ2-7, with D possibly TRBD2 on 6 matching bases. This sequence was found in a human donor in a cohort sampled during active COVID-19. As DNA, the CDR3 is TGCAGCGTTGGAGAGGGGACTGAGCAGTACTTC. It translates to CSVGEGTEQYF.